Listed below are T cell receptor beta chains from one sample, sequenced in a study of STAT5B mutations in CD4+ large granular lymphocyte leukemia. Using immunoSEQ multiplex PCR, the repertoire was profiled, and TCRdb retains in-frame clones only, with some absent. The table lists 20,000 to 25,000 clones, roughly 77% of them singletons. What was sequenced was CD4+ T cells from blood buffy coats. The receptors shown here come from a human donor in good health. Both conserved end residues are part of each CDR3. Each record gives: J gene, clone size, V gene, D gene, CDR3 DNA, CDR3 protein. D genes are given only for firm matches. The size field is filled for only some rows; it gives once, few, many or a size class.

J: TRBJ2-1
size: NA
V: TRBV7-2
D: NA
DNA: TGTGCCAGCGATCGTAGGGGGTACAATGAGCAGTTCTTC
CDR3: CASDRRGYNEQFF

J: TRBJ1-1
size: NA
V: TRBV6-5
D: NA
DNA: TGTGCCAGCAGCCCTACAACGAACACTGAAGCTTTCTTT
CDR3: CASSPTTNTEAFF

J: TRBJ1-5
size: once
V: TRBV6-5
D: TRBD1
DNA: TGTGCCACCAAACAGGGGCTTTATAGCAATCAGCCCCAGCATTTT
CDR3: CATKQGLYSNQPQHF

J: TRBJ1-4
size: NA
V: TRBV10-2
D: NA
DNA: TGCGCCAGCAGTGAGCCGGTCTTAGAGGAAAAACTGTTTTTT
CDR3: CASSEPVLEEKLFF

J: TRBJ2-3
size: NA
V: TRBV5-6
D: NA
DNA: TGTGCCAGCAGCTTGGATTATACGCAGTATTTT
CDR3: CASSLDYTQYF

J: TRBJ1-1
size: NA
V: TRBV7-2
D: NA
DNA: TGTGCCAGCAATGGGGGAAGAACCACTGAAGCTTTCTTT
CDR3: CASNGGRTTEAFF

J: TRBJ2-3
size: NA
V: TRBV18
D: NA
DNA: TGTGCCAGCTCACAACTTAACAGGGAAGATACGCAGTATTTT
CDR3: CASSQLNREDTQYF

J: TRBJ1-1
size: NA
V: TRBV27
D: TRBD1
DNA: TGTGCCAGCAGTATTTATGACAGGGGAAAGACTGAAGCTTTCTTT
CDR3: CASSIYDRGKTEAFF

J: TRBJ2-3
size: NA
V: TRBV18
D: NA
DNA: TGTGCCAGCTCACCCTCCCGCGAGGATACGCAGTATTTT
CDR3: CASSPSREDTQYF

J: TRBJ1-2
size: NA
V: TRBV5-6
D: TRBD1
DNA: TGTGCCAGCAGCTCCCCGGGACAGAACTATGGCTACACCTTC
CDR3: CASSSPGQNYGYTF